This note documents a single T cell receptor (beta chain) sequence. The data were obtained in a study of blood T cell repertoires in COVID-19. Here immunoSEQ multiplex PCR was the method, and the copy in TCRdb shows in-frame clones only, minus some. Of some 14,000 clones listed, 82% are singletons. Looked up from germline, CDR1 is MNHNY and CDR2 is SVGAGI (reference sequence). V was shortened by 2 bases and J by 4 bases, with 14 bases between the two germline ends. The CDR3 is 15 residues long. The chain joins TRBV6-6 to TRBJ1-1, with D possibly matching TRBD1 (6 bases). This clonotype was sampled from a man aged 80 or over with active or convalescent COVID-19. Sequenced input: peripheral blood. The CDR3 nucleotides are TGTGCCAGCAGTTACGTTGCCAGGGGTATCACTGAAGCTTTCTTT. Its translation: CASSYVARGITEAFF.